The 31 T cell receptor beta chains in this list originate from one sample, sequenced in a study of blood T cell repertoires in COVID-19. The protocol was immunoSEQ multiplex PCR, while the TCRdb copy is restricted to in-frame clones and leaves out a portion. The data contain 80,000 to 95,000 clones, 85% to 90% of them singletons. The sequenced sample was peripheral blood. These receptors all stem from a woman of 80 years or more in a cohort sampled during active or convalescent COVID-19.

J is TRBJ2-1 and V is TRBV5-1, with a tentative D call TRBD2 (5 bases). Germline V gene data show CDR1 as SGHRS and CDR2 as YFSETQ. Deletions cut 1 base from V and 4 bases from J, with 9 bases between. This CDR3 has 14 residues. The CDR3 loop is CASSLYPGYNEQFF. CDR3 DNA sequence: TGCGCCAGCAGCTTGTATCCGGGATACAATGAGCAGTTCTTC.

The J gene is TRBJ1-3, the V gene TRBV5-1; TRBD1 matches 9 bases. V shed 4 bases and J 4 bases; nucleotides not matched to a gene: 6. The germline CDR1 and CDR2 sequences are SGHRS and YFSETQ. This CDR3 region has 15 residues. CDR3 coding DNA: TGCGCCAGCAGCCCGGGACAGGGCGGAGGAAACACCATATATTTT. Translated: CASSPGQGGGNTIYF.

The rearrangement joins TRBV6-5 to TRBJ1-1, with a possible D match to TRBD1 (5 bases). The length of the CDR3 is 13 residues. Trimming stripped 3 bases from V and 7 bases from J, with 12 bases between. In germline, CDR1 is MNHEY, CDR2 SVGAGI. The CDR3 sequence is CASSYVSRDEAFF. The CDR3 DNA is TGTGCCAGCAGTTATGTAAGCAGGGATGAAGCTTTCTTT.

The rearrangement joins TRBV29-1 to TRBJ1-1; no reliable D call. CDR1 is SQVTM and CDR2 is ANQGSEA in the germline V gene. The CDR3 is 13 amino acids. V lost 2 bases and J lost 0, with 7 bases in between. The CDR3 coding sequence is TGCAGCGTTGAACGCAGGCTGAACACTGAAGCTTTCTTT. It encodes CSVERRLNTEAFF.

The chain uses TRBV28 and TRBJ2-2; TRBD2 agrees at 8 bases. The CDR3 loop spans 15 amino acids. Losses at the gene ends were 1 base for V and 3 bases for J; bases not matched to a gene: 1. Germline V CDR1 and CDR2: MDHEN, SYDVKM. CDR3 protein: CASSLSSGYTGELFF. DNA for the CDR3: TGTGCCAGCAGTTTATCTAGCGGGTACACCGGGGAGCTGTTTTTT.

Concerning this clone itself: The sample holds other DNA sequences that translate to the same CDR3. V usage is TRBV29-1 and J usage is TRBJ1-1; 8 nucleotides align to TRBD1. CDR3 size: 12 residues. Germline CDR1 SQVTM, CDR2 ANQGSEA. Trimming cost V 7 bases and J 7 bases; bases outside gene matches: 8. The CDR3 spells CSARQGRGEAFF. In DNA form, the CDR3 reads TGCAGCGCGAGACAGGGGCGGGGTGAAGCTTTCTTT.

The rearrangement joins TRBV3-1 (or the pseudogene TRBV3-2) to TRBJ2-7; D not resolved. The V end lost 1 base, the J end lost 7 bases, and 20 bases lay between the germline ends. Germline-derived CDR1 and CDR2 are LGHDT and YNNKEL (reference sequence). The CDR3 totals 16 residues. The CDR3 region is CASSQGSTGRVREQYF. CDR3 bases: TGTGCCAGCAGCCAAGGTTCTACTGGCCGCGTGAGGGAGCAGTACTTC.

In this sample, this clone turned up once. This chain connects TRBV6-5 to TRBJ1-2; D possibly corresponds to TRBD1 (6 bases). Germline V gene sequence: CDR1 MNHEY, CDR2 SVGAGI. V was pared by 3 bases and J by 4 bases, with 12 bases between. The CDR3 has 14 residues. The CDR3 sequence is CASSYQGRGYGYTF. The CDR3 DNA is TGTGCCAGCAGTTATCAGGGGAGGGGCTATGGCTACACCTTC.

This chain joins TRBV5-1 and TRBJ2-2; D is possibly TRBD1 (8 bases). The CDR3 loop spans 16 amino acids. V was pared by 1 base and J by 0 bases, with 10 bases between. Germline-derived CDR1 and CDR2 are SGHRS and YFSETQ. This CDR3 is CASSLTGGANTGELFF. The CDR3 region has the DNA TGCGCCAGCAGCTTGACAGGGGGGGCGAACACCGGGGAGCTGTTTTTT. Based on the CDR3 plus reference TRBV5-1 and TRBJ2-2, the full variable domain is KAGVTQTPRYLIKTRGQQVTLSCSPISGHRSVSWYQQTPGQGLQFLFEYFSETQRNKGNFPGRFSGRQFSNSRSEMNVSTLELGDSALYLCASSLTGGANTGELFFGEGSRLTVL.

The rearrangement joins TRBV28 to TRBJ1-5; D remains ambiguous. Trimming stripped 8 bases from V and 2 bases from J, with 10 bases between. The CDR3 runs 13 residues. CDR1 and CDR2 (germline): MDHEN, SYDVKM. CDR3 residues: CASGNGGNQPQHF. The DNA for the CDR3 is TGTGCCAGCGGAAACGGGGGCAATCAGCCCCAGCATTTT.

The chain is built from TRBV2 and TRBJ2-7; no reliable D call. The V end lost 5 bases, the J end lost 6 bases, and 20 bases lay between the germline ends. Germline CDR1 SNHLY, CDR2 FYNNEI. There are 15 residues in the CDR3. CDR3 bases: TGTGCCAGCAGTCCAGACACTGGAAAGAGTAGCGAGCAGTACTTC. This translates into CASSPDTGKSSEQYF.

V gene TRBV28 combines with J gene TRBJ2-7; 9 nucleotides match TRBD1. The CDR3 loop spans 15 amino acids. The junction had 10 bases not matched to a gene; V was cut back by 8 bases and J by 2 bases. The germline CDR1 and CDR2 sequences are MDHEN and SYDVKM. The CDR3 DNA is TGTGCCAGCCGTCTACAAAACAGGGGGCCCTACGAGCAGTACTTC. Its protein product is CASRLQNRGPYEQYF.

This clone turned up a few times. This chain uses TRBV7-9 with TRBJ2-1; D may be TRBD2 (5 bases). Germline lookup yields CDR1 SEHNR and CDR2 FQNEAQ (reference sequence). The CDR3 spans 14 residues. Trimming removed 4 bases from V and 4 bases from J, with 11 bases in between. CDR3 coding DNA: TGTGCCAGCAGCTCATCCGGGATATACAATGAGCAGTTCTTC. It translates to CASSSSGIYNEQFF.

The V gene is TRBV7-2, the J gene TRBJ2-1, with 10 bases aligning to TRBD2. Germline V lookup: CDR1 SGHTA, CDR2 FQGNSA. This CDR3 is 15 amino acids long. The V and J ends lost 6 bases and 2 bases, in that order; junction bases with no gene match: 4. The CDR3: CASSPLAGPYNEQFF. In DNA form, the CDR3 reads TGTGCCAGCAGTCCACTAGCGGGACCCTACAATGAGCAGTTCTTC.

The chain recombines TRBV10-3 with TRBJ2-1; D is perhaps TRBD2 (6 bases). CDR3 length: 15 residues. V was pared by 7 bases and J by 6 bases, with 19 bases between. Germline V lookup: CDR1 ENHRY, CDR2 SYGVKD. CDR3 sequence: CAITPDGSASNEQFF. The CDR3 region has the DNA TGTGCCATCACGCCCGACGGGAGTGCATCCAATGAGCAGTTCTTC.

The gene calls are TRBV19 and TRBJ1-2, with 10 bases matching TRBD1. The V and J ends lost 1 base and 4 bases, in that order; junction bases with no gene match: 0. Germline-derived CDR1 and CDR2 are LNHDA and SQIVND (reference sequence). The CDR3 loop spans 14 amino acids. For the CDR3, the DNA is TGTGCCAGTAGTATAGGGGACAGGGGCTATGGCTACACCTTC. It codes for CASSIGDRGYGYTF.

The V call is TRBV3-1 (or the pseudogene TRBV3-2), the J call TRBJ1-6, with 9 bases identical to TRBD1. Germline lookup yields CDR1 LGHDT and CDR2 YNNKEL (reference sequence). The CDR3 is 16 residues long. V gave up 1 base and J gave up 6 bases; unmatched junction bases: 4. CDR3 bases: TGTGCCAGCAGCCAAGGACCGGACAGGGGTAATTCACCCCTCCACTTT. As protein: CASSQGPDRGNSPLHF.

The chain is built from TRBV5-4 and TRBJ1-1; 7 positions match TRBD1. V lost 0 bases, J lost 4 bases, and 9 bases stayed unmatched. The CDR3 has 16 amino acids. The germline V gene has CDR1 SGHNT and CDR2 YYREEE (reference sequence). In DNA, the CDR3 is TGTGCCAGCAGCTTGGGCGACAGGGTGACGACCACTGAAGCTTTCTTT. The encoded protein is CASSLGDRVTTTEAFF.

The chain links TRBV12-3 or TRBV12-4 to TRBJ2-7, with 7 bases fitting TRBD2. The CDR3 loop spans 13 amino acids. The J segment lost 9 bases and the V segment lost 7 bases, leaving 12 bases of the junction unmatched. CDR3 protein: CASISRGGGRQYF. CDR3 nucleotide sequence: TGTGCCAGCATCTCTCGGGGAGGCGGGAGGCAGTACTTC.

The CDR3 bases are TGTGCCAGCTCACCAGGGGCCAGTAGGTACGAGCAGTACTTC. Translation: CASSPGASRYEQYF. The genes are TRBV18 and TRBJ2-7; tentatively, D is TRBD1 (5 bases). Trimming took off 2 bases at V and 4 bases at J, with 12 bases between the two ends. The CDR3 contains 14 residues. CDR1 is KGHSH and CDR2 is LQKENI in the germline V gene.

Remarks on this clone: The sample contains more than one DNA sequence encoding this CDR3. V is TRBV5-4 and J is TRBJ1-1; a possible D gene is TRBD1 (5 bases). V gave up 1 base and J gave up 0 bases, with 7 bases separating them. The CDR3 runs 14 residues. Germline CDR1 reads SGHNT; CDR2 reads YYREEE (reference sequence). This CDR3 reads CASSLQGMNTEAFF. The CDR3 DNA is TGTGCCAGCAGCTTGCAGGGAATGAACACTGAAGCTTTCTTT.

This clone has just one count. This chain connects TRBV6-1 to TRBJ1-5; TRBD1 matches 8 bases. V shed 2 bases, J shed 5 bases, and the junction held 5 bases outside the gene matches. CDR3 length: 15 residues. Looked up from germline, CDR1 is MNHNS and CDR2 is SASEGT. The CDR3 sequence: CASSESGTGYQPQHF. In DNA form, the CDR3 reads TGTGCCAGCAGTGAATCGGGGACAGGCTATCAGCCCCAGCATTTT.

The chain is built from TRBV15 and TRBJ1-2, with D possibly being TRBD1 (5 bases). CDR1 is LNHNV and CDR2 is YYDKDF in the germline V gene (reference sequence). The V and J ends lost 2 bases and 6 bases respectively, with 13 bases between them. The CDR3 runs 14 residues. CDR3 DNA sequence: TGTGCCACCAGCAGATACAATGGGGCGGATGGCTACACCTTC. It is translated as CATSRYNGADGYTF. The full variable domain, rest sourced from reference TRBV15 and TRBJ1-2, is DAMVIQNPRYQVTQFGKPVTLSCSQTLNHNVMYWYQQKSSQAPKLLFHYYDKDFNNEADTPDNFQSRRPNTSFCFLDIRSPGLGDTAMYLCATSRYNGADGYTFGSGTRLTVV.

The V gene is TRBV7-9, the J gene TRBJ2-1; 9 positions match TRBD2. The germline V gene has CDR1 SEHNR and CDR2 FQNEAQ (reference sequence). Trimming took 6 bases from V and 8 from J; bases not matched to a gene: 14. The CDR3 spans 16 residues. CDR3 sequence reads: CASSPHSGSRVHEQFF. The DNA for the CDR3 is TGTGCCAGCAGTCCTCATAGCGGGAGTAGGGTACATGAGCAGTTCTTC.

The chain has TRBV5-1 and TRBJ1-3; a weak D match, TRBD1 (5 bases). CDR1 and CDR2 from the germline V gene are SGHRS and YFSETQ. Trimming pared 3 bases from V and 0 bases from J, leaving 7 bases between. CDR3 length equals 14 residues. The CDR3 region is CASSSDSSGNTIYF. Written as DNA, the CDR3 is TGCGCCAGCAGCTCCGACAGCTCTGGAAACACCATATATTTT.

The chain has TRBV7-9 and TRBJ1-2; TRBD1 is a possible D gene (5 bases). The CDR3 extends over 15 amino acids. The V gene's germline CDR1 is SEHNR and CDR2 FQNEAQ (reference sequence). V gave up 4 bases and J gave up 4 bases, with 16 bases separating them. This CDR3 reads CASSSGQGKSYGYTF. The CDR3 bases are TGTGCCAGCAGCTCCGGGCAGGGAAAGAGCTATGGCTACACCTTC.

This clone was counted a single time. This chain connects TRBV11-2 to TRBJ1-1; weak D call: TRBD1 (6 bases). Germline values: CDR1 SGHAT, CDR2 FQNNGV. The CDR3 has 15 residues. Trimming took off 0 bases at V and 0 bases at J, with 8 bases between the two ends. The CDR3 region is CASSLEGHLNTEAFF. As DNA, the CDR3 is TGTGCCAGCAGCTTAGAGGGACATTTGAACACTGAAGCTTTCTTT.

CDR3 bases: TGTGCCAGCAGCCTAGCACCGGGACAGAGCACCGGGGAGCTGTTTTTT. This sequence encodes CASSLAPGQSTGELFF. The chain carries TRBV5-5 and TRBJ2-2, with TRBD1 matching over 7 bases. This CDR3 region has 16 residues. V shed 4 bases, J shed 4 bases, and the junction held 10 bases outside the gene matches. Germline V gives CDR1 SGHKS, CDR2 YYEKEE (reference sequence). Drawing the rest from reference TRBV5-5 and TRBJ2-2, the complete variable domain is DAGVTQSPTHLIKTRGQQVTLRCSPISGHKSVSWYQQVLGQGPQFIFQYYEKEERGRGNFPDRFSARQFPNYSSELNVNALLLGDSALYLCASSLAPGQSTGELFFGEGSRLTVL.

CDR3: CASSRLALNTGELFF. CDR3 DNA sequence: TGTGCCAGCAGTCGACTAGCCCTGAACACCGGGGAGCTGTTTTTT. This chain joins TRBV6-5 and TRBJ2-2, with 7 bases identical to TRBD2. CDR3 length equals 15 residues. V shed 5 bases and J 1 base; nucleotides not matched to a gene: 4. Germline CDR1 is MNHEY and CDR2 is SVGAGI.

The chain combines TRBV5-5 with TRBJ2-1, with 9 bases that match TRBD2. CDR1 and CDR2 from the germline V gene are SGHKS and YYEKEE (reference sequence). This CDR3 spans 16 amino acids. The V and J ends lost 0 bases and 4 bases, in that order; junction bases with no gene match: 5. The CDR3 protein is CASSLGLAVMYNEQFF. CDR3 coding DNA: TGTGCCAGCAGCTTGGGACTAGCGGTTATGTACAATGAGCAGTTCTTC. The full variable domain, in which reference TRBV5-5 and TRBJ2-1 provide the parts outside the CDR3, is DAGVTQSPTHLIKTRGQQVTLRCSPISGHKSVSWYQQVLGQGPQFIFQYYEKEERGRGNFPDRFSARQFPNYSSELNVNALLLGDSALYLCASSLGLAVMYNEQFFGPGTRLTVL.

This clone was seen a handful of times. The chain combines TRBV24-1 with TRBJ2-3; D is possibly TRBD1 (6 bases). There are 15 residues in the CDR3. V lost 6 bases, J lost 5 bases, and 17 bases lay in between. Per the germline V gene, CDR1 is KGHDR and CDR2 is SFDVKD. The CDR3: CATSSRQEAGDTQYF. CDR3 sequence (DNA): TGTGCCACCAGTTCCCGACAGGAGGCCGGAGATACGCAGTATTTT.